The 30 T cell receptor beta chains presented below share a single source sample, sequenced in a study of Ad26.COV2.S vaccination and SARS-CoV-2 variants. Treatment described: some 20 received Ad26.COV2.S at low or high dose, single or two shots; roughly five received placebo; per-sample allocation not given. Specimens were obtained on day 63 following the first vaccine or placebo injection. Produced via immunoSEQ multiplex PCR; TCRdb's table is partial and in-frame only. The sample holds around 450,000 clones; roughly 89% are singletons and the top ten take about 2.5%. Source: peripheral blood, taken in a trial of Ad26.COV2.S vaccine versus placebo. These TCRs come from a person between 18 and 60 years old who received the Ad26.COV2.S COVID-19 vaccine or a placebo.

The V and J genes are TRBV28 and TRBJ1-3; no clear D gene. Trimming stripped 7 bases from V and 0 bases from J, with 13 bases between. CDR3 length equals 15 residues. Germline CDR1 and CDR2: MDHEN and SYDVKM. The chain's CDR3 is CASIPSLFSGNTIYF. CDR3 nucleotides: TGTGCCAGCATTCCTAGCCTGTTCTCTGGAAACACCATATATTTT.

Here the CDR3 reads CASSQDHSSGGPHTDTQYF. Written as DNA, the CDR3 is TGTGCCAGCAGCCAAGACCATAGTTCCGGGGGGCCCCACACAGATACGCAGTATTTT. The chain couples TRBV4-2 to TRBJ2-3, with D possibly matching TRBD2 (7 bases). The CDR3 is 19 amino acids. In germline, CDR1 is LGHNA, CDR2 YNFKEQ. Trimming stripped 0 bases from V and 2 bases from J, with 21 bases between.

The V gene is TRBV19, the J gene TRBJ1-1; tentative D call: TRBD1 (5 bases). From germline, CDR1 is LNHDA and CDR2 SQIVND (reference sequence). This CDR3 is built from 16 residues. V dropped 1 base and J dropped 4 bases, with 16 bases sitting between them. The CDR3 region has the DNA TGTGCCAGTAGTATAGGGGGAAGGGGTTGGGGCACTGAAGCTTTCTTT. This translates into CASSIGGRGWGTEAFF.

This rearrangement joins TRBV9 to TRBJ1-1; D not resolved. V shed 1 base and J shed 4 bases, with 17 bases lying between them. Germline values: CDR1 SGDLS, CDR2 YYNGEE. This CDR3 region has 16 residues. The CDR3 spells CASSVITETGATEAFF. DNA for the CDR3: TGTGCCAGCAGCGTAATAACCGAGACGGGTGCCACTGAAGCTTTCTTT.

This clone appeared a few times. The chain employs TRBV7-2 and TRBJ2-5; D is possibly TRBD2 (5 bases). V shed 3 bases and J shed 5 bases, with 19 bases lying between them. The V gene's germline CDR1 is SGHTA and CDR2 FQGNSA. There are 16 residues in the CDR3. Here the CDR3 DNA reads TGTGCCAGCAGCTTGTTGAGCGGCCTTTTTGGGGAGACCCAGTACTTC. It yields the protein CASSLLSGLFGETQYF.

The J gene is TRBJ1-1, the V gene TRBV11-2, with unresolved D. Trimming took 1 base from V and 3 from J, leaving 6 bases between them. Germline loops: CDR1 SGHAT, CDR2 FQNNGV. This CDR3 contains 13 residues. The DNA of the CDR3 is TGTGCCAGCAGCTTAGTTGAGGACACTGAAGCTTTCTTT. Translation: CASSLVEDTEAFF.

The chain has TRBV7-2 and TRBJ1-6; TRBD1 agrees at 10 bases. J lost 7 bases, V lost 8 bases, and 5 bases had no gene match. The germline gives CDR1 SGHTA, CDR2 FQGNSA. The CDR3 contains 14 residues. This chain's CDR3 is CASAPDRGNSPLHF. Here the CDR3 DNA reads TGTGCCAGCGCGCCGGACAGGGGGAATTCACCCCTCCACTTT.

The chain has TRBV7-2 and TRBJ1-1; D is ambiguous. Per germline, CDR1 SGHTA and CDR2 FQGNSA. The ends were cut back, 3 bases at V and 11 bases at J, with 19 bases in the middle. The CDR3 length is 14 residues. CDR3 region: CASSLDPFALGAFF. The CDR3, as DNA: TGTGCCAGCAGCTTGGACCCCTTTGCCCTGGGCGCTTTCTTT.

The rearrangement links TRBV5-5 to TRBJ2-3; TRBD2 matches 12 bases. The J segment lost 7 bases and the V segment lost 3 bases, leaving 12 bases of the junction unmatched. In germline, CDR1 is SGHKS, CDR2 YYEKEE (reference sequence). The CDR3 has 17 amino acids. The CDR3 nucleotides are TGTGCCAGCAGCTACCGACTAGCGGGAGTTATGTGGAATACGCAGTATTTT. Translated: CASSYRLAGVMWNTQYF.

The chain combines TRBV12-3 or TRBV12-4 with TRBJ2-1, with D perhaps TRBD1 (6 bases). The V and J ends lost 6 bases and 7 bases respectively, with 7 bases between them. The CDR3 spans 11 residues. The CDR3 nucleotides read TGTGCCAGCAGCACAGGGAATGAGCAGTTCTTC. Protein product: CASSTGNEQFF.

CDR3 nucleotides: TGCGCCAGCAGCCAAGCCGCGGGACAGAACTATGGCTACACCTTC. Amino acid sequence: CASSQAAGQNYGYTF. The rearrangement uses TRBV4-1 and TRBJ1-2, with 7 bases fitting TRBD1. CDR3 length equals 15 residues. Per germline, CDR1 MGHRA and CDR2 YSYEKL. J lost 2 bases, V lost 1 base, and 4 bases had no gene match.

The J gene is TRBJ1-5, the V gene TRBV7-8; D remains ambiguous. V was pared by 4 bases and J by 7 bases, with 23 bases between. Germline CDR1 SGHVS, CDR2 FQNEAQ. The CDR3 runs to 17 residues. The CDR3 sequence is CASSSPPHGVVGQPQHF. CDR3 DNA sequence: TGTGCCAGCAGCTCCCCCCCCCATGGGGTCGTTGGACAGCCCCAGCATTTT.

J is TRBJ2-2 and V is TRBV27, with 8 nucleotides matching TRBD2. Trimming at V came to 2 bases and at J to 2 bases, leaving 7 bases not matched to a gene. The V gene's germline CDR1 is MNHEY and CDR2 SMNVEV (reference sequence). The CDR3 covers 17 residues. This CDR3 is CASSLRTGTSNTGELFF. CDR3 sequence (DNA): TGTGCCAGCAGTTTACGGACCGGGACTAGTAACACCGGGGAGCTGTTTTTT.

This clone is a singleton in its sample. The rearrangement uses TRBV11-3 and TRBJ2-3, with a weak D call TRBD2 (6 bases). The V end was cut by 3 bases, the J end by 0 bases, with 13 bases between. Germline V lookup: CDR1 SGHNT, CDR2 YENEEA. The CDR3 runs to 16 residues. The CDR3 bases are TGTGCCAGCAGCTTTTATATCAGCGGGAGCACAGATACGCAGTATTTT. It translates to CASSFYISGSTDTQYF.

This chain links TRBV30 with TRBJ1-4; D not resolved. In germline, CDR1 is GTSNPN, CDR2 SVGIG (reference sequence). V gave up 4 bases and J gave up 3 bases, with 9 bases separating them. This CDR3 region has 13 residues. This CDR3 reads CAWNWGANEKLFF. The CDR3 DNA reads TGTGCCTGGAATTGGGGTGCTAATGAAAAACTGTTTTTT.

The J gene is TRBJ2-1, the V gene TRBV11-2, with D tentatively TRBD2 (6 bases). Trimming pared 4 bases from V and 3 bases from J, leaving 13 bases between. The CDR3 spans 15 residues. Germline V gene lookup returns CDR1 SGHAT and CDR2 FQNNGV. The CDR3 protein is CASSYETRNYNEQFF. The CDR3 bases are TGTGCCAGCAGCTATGAGACTAGGAACTACAATGAGCAGTTCTTC.

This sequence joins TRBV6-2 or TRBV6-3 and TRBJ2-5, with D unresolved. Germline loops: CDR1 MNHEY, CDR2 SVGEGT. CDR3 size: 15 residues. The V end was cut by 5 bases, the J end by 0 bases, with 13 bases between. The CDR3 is CASSALLRDQETQYF. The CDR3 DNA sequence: TGTGCCAGCAGTGCACTCCTCCGGGACCAAGAGACCCAGTACTTC.

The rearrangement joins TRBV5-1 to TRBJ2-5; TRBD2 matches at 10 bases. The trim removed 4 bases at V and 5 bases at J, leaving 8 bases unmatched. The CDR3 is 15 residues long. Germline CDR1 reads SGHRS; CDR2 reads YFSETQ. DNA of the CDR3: TGCGCCAGCAGCCCCGCAGCGGGGGGGCGGGAGACCCAGTACTTC. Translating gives CASSPAAGGRETQYF.

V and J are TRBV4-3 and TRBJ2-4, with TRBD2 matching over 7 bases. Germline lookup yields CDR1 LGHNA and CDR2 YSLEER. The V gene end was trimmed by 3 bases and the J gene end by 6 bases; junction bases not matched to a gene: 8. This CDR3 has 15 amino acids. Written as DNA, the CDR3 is TGCGCCAGCAGCCACGCTAGCGGTCGAGGAAACATTCAGTACTTC. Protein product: CASSHASGRGNIQYF.

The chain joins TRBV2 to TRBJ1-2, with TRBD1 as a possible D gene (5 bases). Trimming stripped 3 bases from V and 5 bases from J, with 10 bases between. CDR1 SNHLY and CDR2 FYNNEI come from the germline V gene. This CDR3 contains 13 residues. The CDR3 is CASSDRVAYGYTF. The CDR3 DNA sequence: TGTGCCAGCAGTGACAGGGTGGCGTATGGCTACACCTTC.

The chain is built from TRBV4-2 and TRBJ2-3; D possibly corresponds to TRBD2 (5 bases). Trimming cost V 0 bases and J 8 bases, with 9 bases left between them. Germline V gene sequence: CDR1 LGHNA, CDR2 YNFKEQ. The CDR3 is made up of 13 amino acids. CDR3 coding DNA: TGTGCCAGCAGCCAAGAACGGGAAGGTACGCAGTATTTT. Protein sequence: CASSQEREGTQYF.

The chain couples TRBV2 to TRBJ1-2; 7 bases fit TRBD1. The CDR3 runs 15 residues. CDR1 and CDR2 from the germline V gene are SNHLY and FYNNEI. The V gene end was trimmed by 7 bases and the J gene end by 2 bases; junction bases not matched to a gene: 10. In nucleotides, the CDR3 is TGTGCCAGCAATCCCAGACAGGGAACGAACTATGGCTACACCTTC. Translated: CASNPRQGTNYGYTF.

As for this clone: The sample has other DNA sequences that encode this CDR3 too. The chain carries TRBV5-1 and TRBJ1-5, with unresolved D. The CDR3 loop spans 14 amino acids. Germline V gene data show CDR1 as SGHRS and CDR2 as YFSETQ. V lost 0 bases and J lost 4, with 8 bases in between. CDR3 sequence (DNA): TGCGCCAGCAGCTTGGATGGGTCGAATCAGCCCCAGCATTTT. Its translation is CASSLDGSNQPQHF.

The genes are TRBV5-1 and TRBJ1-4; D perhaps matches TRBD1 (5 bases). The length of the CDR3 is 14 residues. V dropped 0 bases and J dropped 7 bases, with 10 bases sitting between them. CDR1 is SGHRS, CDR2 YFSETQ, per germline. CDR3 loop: CASSLEGAGEKLFF. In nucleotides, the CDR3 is TGCGCCAGCAGCTTGGAAGGGGCGGGTGAAAAACTGTTTTTT.

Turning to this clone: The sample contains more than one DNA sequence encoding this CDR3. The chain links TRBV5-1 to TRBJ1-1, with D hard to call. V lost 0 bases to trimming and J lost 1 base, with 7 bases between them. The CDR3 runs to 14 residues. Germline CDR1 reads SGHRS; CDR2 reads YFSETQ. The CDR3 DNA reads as TGCGCCAGCAGCTTGGGAGGCCCGAACACTGAAGCTTTCTTT. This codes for CASSLGGPNTEAFF.

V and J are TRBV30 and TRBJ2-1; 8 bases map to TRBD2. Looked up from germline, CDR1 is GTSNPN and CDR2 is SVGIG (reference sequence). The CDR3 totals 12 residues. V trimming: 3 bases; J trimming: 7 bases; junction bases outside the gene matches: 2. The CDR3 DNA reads TGTGCCTGGAGATCTAGCGGGAATGAGCAGTTCTTC. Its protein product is CAWRSSGNEQFF.

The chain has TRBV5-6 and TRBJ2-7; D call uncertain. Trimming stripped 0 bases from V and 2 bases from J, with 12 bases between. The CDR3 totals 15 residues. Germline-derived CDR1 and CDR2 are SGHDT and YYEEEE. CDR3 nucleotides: TGTGCCAGCAGCTTGGCGCAGGCTCCCACCTACGAGCAGTACGTC. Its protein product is CASSLAQAPTYEQYV.

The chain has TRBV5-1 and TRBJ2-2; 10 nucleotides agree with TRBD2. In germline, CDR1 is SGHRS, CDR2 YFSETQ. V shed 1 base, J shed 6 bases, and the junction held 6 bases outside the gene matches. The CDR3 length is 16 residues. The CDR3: CASSLKSLAGAGELFF. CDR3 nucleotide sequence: TGCGCCAGCAGCTTGAAGTCCCTAGCGGGAGCCGGGGAGCTGTTTTTT.

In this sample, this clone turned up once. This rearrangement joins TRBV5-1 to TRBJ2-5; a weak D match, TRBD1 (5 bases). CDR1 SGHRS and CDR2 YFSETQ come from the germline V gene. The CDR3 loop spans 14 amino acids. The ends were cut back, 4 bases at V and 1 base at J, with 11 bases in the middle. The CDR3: CASSQRQLQETQYF. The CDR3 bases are TGCGCCAGCAGCCAAAGACAGCTCCAAGAGACCCAGTACTTC.

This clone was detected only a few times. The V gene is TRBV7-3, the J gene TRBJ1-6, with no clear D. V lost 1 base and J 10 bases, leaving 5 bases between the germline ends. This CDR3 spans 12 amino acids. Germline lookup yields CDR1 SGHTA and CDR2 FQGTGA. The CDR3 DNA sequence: TGTGCCAGCAGCTTAAACGGGTCACCCCTCCACTTT. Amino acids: CASSLNGSPLHF.